The rows below give T cell receptor beta chains drawn from one sample of a study of shared clonotypes between healthy human individuals. Clones were read by immunoSEQ multiplex PCR, and TCRdb kept only the in-frame ones, dropping some. Of some 2,100,000 clones detected, around 95% appear once; the ten largest clones hold roughly 0.13%. Sequenced material: naive CD4+ T cells sorted from blood. Receptor source: a man younger than 35 in good health. The CDR3 runs from the conserved cysteine through the conserved F or W. D genes are given only for firm matches. Part of the rows lack a size; the others show once, few, many or a class for expanded clones.

cdr3_aa cdr3_nt clone_size j_call v_call d_call
CASTAGLAGGSRGANVLTF TGTGCCAGCACCGCCGGACTAGCGGGAGGATCGCGGGGGGCCAACGTCCTGACTTTC NA TRBJ2-6 TRBV27 TRBD2
CASSPDGQGAGYEQYF TGCGCCAGCAGCCCCGACGGACAGGGGGCTGGATACGAGCAGTACTTC once TRBJ2-7 TRBV5-1 TRBD1
CASSPRRLAVETQYF TGTGCCAGTAGTCCTCGTCGGCTAGCCGTGGAGACCCAGTACTTC NA TRBJ2-5 TRBV19 NA
CAWSSTGYNEQFF TGTGCCTGGAGCTCAACAGGGTACAATGAGCAGTTCTTC few TRBJ2-1 TRBV30 NA
CASSVAPEAGSPLHF TGTGCCAGCAGCGTAGCTCCCGAAGCGGGTTCACCCCTCCACTTT NA TRBJ1-6 TRBV9 NA
CASSAGQGAFNEQYF TGTGCCAGCAGTGCGGGACAGGGGGCCTTCAACGAGCAGTACTTC NA TRBJ2-7 TRBV6-1 TRBD1
CASSWDLQETQYF TGCGCCAGCAGCTGGGACCTCCAAGAGACCCAGTACTTC NA TRBJ2-5 TRBV5-1 NA
CASSLSLGGRSLRGYTF TGTGCCAGCAGTTTATCTCTGGGAGGCAGGTCTCTCCGTGGCTACACCTTC NA TRBJ1-2 TRBV27 NA
CASSPISGSDTGELFF TGTGCCAGCTCACCCATAAGCGGGAGCGACACCGGGGAGCTGTTTTTT NA TRBJ2-2 TRBV18 TRBD2
CAISDSVTDGNYGYTF TGTGCCATCAGTGACTCAGTCACAGACGGTAACTATGGCTACACCTTC NA TRBJ1-2 TRBV10-3 NA
CASSFTAPAGELFF TGTGCCAGCAGCTTCACAGCGCCCGCCGGGGAGCTGTTTTTT NA TRBJ2-2 TRBV7-9 NA
CASSELLVQTQYF TGTGCCAGCAGTGAATTATTGGTGCAGACCCAGTACTTC NA TRBJ2-5 TRBV25-1 NA
CASSLGIWDRLTDTQYF TGTGCCAGCAGCTTAGGTATTTGGGACAGACTCACAGATACGCAGTATTTT NA TRBJ2-3 TRBV7-9 TRBD1
CASSPGGQQETQYF TGCGCCAGCAGCCCTGGGGGGCAGCAAGAGACCCAGTACTTC NA TRBJ2-5 TRBV5-1 NA
CASSTLALSTGKATEAFF TGTGCCAGCAGCACACTCGCTCTGTCAACAGGGAAAGCTACTGAAGCTTTCTTT NA TRBJ1-1 TRBV5-5 NA
CASSEQFSGNTIYF TGTGCCAGCAGTGAACAGTTTTCTGGAAACACCATATATTTT NA TRBJ1-3 TRBV6-1 NA
CASSFVAGTDTQYF TGCGCCAGCAGCTTTGTAGCGGGGACAGATACGCAGTATTTT once TRBJ2-3 TRBV5-1 TRBD2
CSAGSSHGYTF TGCAGCGCTGGGTCCTCCCATGGCTACACCTTC NA TRBJ1-2 TRBV29-1 NA
CASSLNLVSNYEQYF TGCGCCAGCAGCTTGAATCTGGTTTCAAACTACGAGCAGTACTTC NA TRBJ2-7 TRBV5-1 NA
CASSVALRDYEQYF TGTGCCAGCAGCGTAGCTTTGCGGGATTACGAGCAGTACTTC NA TRBJ2-7 TRBV9 NA
CASSDRGEQFF TGCGCCAGCAGTGACCGGGGCGAGCAGTTCTTC NA TRBJ2-1 TRBV10-1 NA
CASSLSRQQETQYF TGTGCCAGCAGCTTATCAAGACAGCAAGAGACCCAGTACTTC NA TRBJ2-5 TRBV11-2 NA
CASRSTVTEAFF TGTGCCAGCAGGTCGACGGTCACTGAAGCTTTCTTT NA TRBJ1-1 TRBV28 NA
CATREGLSSGNTIYF TGCGCCACCCGGGAGGGGCTTTCCTCTGGAAACACCATATATTTT NA TRBJ1-3 TRBV5-1 NA
CASSLPPGQGGGNEQFF TGTGCCAGCAGCCTTCCCCCGGGACAGGGAGGAGGCAATGAGCAGTTCTTC NA TRBJ2-1 TRBV5-4 TRBD1
CASSPEGSGNTIYF TGCGCCAGCAGCCCTGAGGGCTCTGGAAACACCATATATTTT NA TRBJ1-3 TRBV5-1 NA
CASRRQGAGAQPQHF TGTGCCAGCAGACGACAGGGGGCCGGAGCTCAGCCCCAGCATTTT NA TRBJ1-5 TRBV2 TRBD1
CASSLVVEAFF TGTGCCAGCAGCTTGGTCGTTGAAGCTTTCTTT NA TRBJ1-1 TRBV5-8 NA
CASSTWTGKGTDTQYF TGTGCCAGCAGCACCTGGACAGGGAAGGGCACAGATACGCAGTATTTT NA TRBJ2-3 TRBV5-8 TRBD1
CASSFSSGSKTYEQYF TGTGCCAGCAGCTTTTCTAGCGGGAGTAAGACCTACGAGCAGTACTTC once TRBJ2-7 TRBV7-2 TRBD2
CSVGDRANTEAFF TGCAGCGTTGGGGACAGGGCGAACACTGAAGCTTTCTTT NA TRBJ1-1 TRBV29-1 TRBD1
CASSLRSTEAFF TGTGCCAGCAGTTTAAGGAGCACTGAAGCTTTCTTT NA TRBJ1-1 TRBV28 NA
CASTDGRINSPLHF TGTGCCAGCACCGACGGTAGGATCAATTCACCCCTCCACTTT NA TRBJ1-6 TRBV6-5 NA
CASSHEPGAYEQYF TGTGCCAGCAGTCATGAACCTGGAGCCTACGAGCAGTACTTC NA TRBJ2-7 TRBV6-4 NA
CASSYSGQGVYEQYF TGTGCCAGCAGTTACTCGGGGCAGGGGGTCTACGAGCAGTACTTC NA TRBJ2-7 TRBV6-5 TRBD1
CASSYGTAQETQYF TGTGCCAGCAGTTACGGGACAGCACAAGAGACCCAGTACTTC NA TRBJ2-5 TRBV2 TRBD1
CASSVRSGGETQYF TGTGCCAGCAGCGTGAGGTCGGGGGGAGAGACCCAGTACTTC NA TRBJ2-5 TRBV9 TRBD2
CASRRQGELDTEAFF TGCGCCAGCAGGCGGCAGGGGGAATTGGACACTGAAGCTTTCTTT NA TRBJ1-1 TRBV5-1 TRBD1
CASRERESVLNEQFF TGTGCCAGCAGGGAGCGGGAGTCGGTTCTGAATGAGCAGTTCTTC once TRBJ2-1 TRBV2 TRBD2
CASSFRGGQPQHF TGCGCCAGCAGCTTCCGGGGGGGTCAGCCCCAGCATTTT NA TRBJ1-5 TRBV5-1 NA
CASSEAVGAAQPQHF TGTGCCAGCAGTGAAGCCGTGGGGGCTGCGCAGCCCCAGCATTTT NA TRBJ1-5 TRBV2 NA
CASSQPTAADTQYF TGCGCCAGCAGCCAACCGACAGCAGCTGATACGCAGTATTTT NA TRBJ2-3 TRBV5-1 NA
CASSYGGTLSGNTIYF TGTGCCAGCAGTTATGGGGGGACCCTCTCTGGAAACACCATATATTTT NA TRBJ1-3 TRBV6-5 NA
CASSPGQGVSYEQYF TGTGCCAGCTCGCCGGGACAGGGGGTTTCCTACGAGCAGTACTTC NA TRBJ2-7 TRBV18 TRBD1
CASSPRGAQRGTYEQYF TGTGCCAGCAGCCCCCGGGGGGCGCAAAGGGGAACCTACGAGCAGTACTTC once TRBJ2-7 TRBV7-8 NA
CASSESSGRDEQYF TGCGCCAGCAGTGAGTCCTCAGGCAGGGACGAGCAGTACTTC once TRBJ2-7 TRBV10-1 NA
CASSPGTVNTGELFF TGTGCCAGCAGCCCCGGGACAGTGAACACCGGGGAGCTGTTTTTT NA TRBJ2-2 TRBV7-9 TRBD1
CASRGRGPNTGELFF TGTGCCAGCAGGGGAAGGGGGCCGAACACCGGGGAGCTGTTTTTT NA TRBJ2-2 TRBV6-1 TRBD1
CASSFTGTGADTQYF TGCGCCAGCAGCTTCACCGGGACAGGGGCAGATACGCAGTATTTT NA TRBJ2-3 TRBV5-1 TRBD1
CASSPGLVTDTQYF TGTGCCAGCAGTCCCGGACTAGTGACAGATACGCAGTATTTT NA TRBJ2-3 TRBV6-5 TRBD2